This TCR beta chain came from a study of early T cells in non-severe SARS-CoV-2 infection. Study outcomes and limitations: Anti-spike CD8 responses were favored in VDJdb matching, and private and CD4 specificities were missed.

TCRdb itself ran the 5' RACE reads through MiXCR, one entry per CDR3 protein. The sample has approximately 50,000 distinct CDR3 sequences, around 10% seen once. In this sample, this clonotype is medium-sized. The antigen remains undetermined. One junction end disagrees with the germline gene, perhaps due to a read error. Input material: whole blood. The sequence was obtained from an adult who was a healthcare worker with PCR-confirmed SARS-CoV-2 infection or an uninfected control (not recorded which).

CDR3 in DNA: TGTGCCAGCAGTTACCCCTCCGACGAGCAGTACTTC. Encoded protein: CASSYPSDEQYF. The chain combines TRBV6-2 or TRBV6-3 with TRBJ2-7; no clear D gene. The length of the CDR3 is 12 residues. The germline CDR1 and CDR2 sequences are MNHEY and SVGEGT.